This TCR beta chain emerged from a study of blood T cell repertoires in COVID-19. The CDR3 covers 17 residues. Germline V gene data show CDR1 as DFQATT and CDR2 as SNEGSKA (reference sequence). The V gene end was trimmed by 3 bases and the J gene end by 3 bases; junction bases not matched to a gene: 9. Measured with immunoSEQ multiplex PCR; TCRdb has only the in-frame clones, and not every one. The sample consists of tens of thousands of clones, around 96% of them appearing once. Material: peripheral blood. This chain connects TRBV20-1 to TRBJ2-1; 12 bases agree with TRBD2. This receptor was identified in a human donor with active COVID-19. The donor label of this sample is uncertain. CDR3 DNA: TGCAGTGCTAGTGATCTAGCGGGGGGGCTTCTCTACAATGAGCAGTTCTTC. Translating it yields CSASDLAGGLLYNEQFF.